These 25 T cell receptor beta chains came from one sample sequenced in a study of T cell responses to AZD1222 COVID-19 vaccine. The table came from immunoSEQ multiplex PCR; TCRdb's copy has only in-frame clones and leaves some out. Of 170,000 or so clones listed, 80% to 90% were seen once; the top ten hold under 14%. The source material was peripheral blood, sampled 28 days after the second AZD1222 dose. These receptors originate from an adult who received the AZD1222 COVID-19 vaccine.

This rearrangement joins TRBV5-5 to TRBJ1-2; D not certain. Germline V CDR1 and CDR2: SGHKS, YYEKEE (reference sequence). Trimming cost V 2 bases and J 5 bases, with 22 bases left between them. The CDR3 runs to 17 residues. The CDR3 region has the DNA TGTGCCAGCAGCTTTTTGGTTCAGCTCAATTACCGATATGGCTACACCTTC. Amino acid sequence: CASSFLVQLNYRYGYTF.

The CDR3, as DNA: TGTGCCAGTCTAGGACAGGGTGGGACCGGGGAGCTGTTTTTT. Its translation: CASLGQGGTGELFF. The chain combines TRBV2 with TRBJ2-2, with 8 bases fitting TRBD1. Germline V gene data show CDR1 as SNHLY and CDR2 as FYNNEI. V dropped 9 bases and J dropped 5; count of bases not matched to a gene: 8. This CDR3 contains 14 residues.

This clone was observed a single time. The chain joins TRBV5-1 to TRBJ1-2, with 9 bases matching TRBD1. There are 15 residues in the CDR3. Germline V CDR1 and CDR2: SGHRS, YFSETQ. The junction had 8 bases not matched to a gene; V was cut back by 4 bases and J by 4 bases. In DNA, the CDR3 is TGCGCCAGCAGCGCCGGGGGGACAGGGACCTATGGCTACACCTTC. It specifies CASSAGGTGTYGYTF.

V is TRBV18 and J is TRBJ1-2; no firm D call. V dropped 3 bases and J dropped 4 bases, with 9 bases sitting between them. The CDR3 extends over 13 amino acids. Germline CDR1 reads KGHSH; CDR2 reads LQKENI. Here the CDR3 reads CASSPIDSYGYTF. The CDR3 DNA reads TGTGCCAGCTCACCTATAGATTCCTATGGCTACACCTTC.

The chain carries TRBV19 and TRBJ2-3, with 7 bases fitting TRBD1. CDR1 and CDR2 from the germline V gene are LNHDA and SQIVND (reference sequence). The junction had 1 base not matched to a gene; V was cut back by 2 bases and J by 2 bases. The CDR3 is 14 amino acids. The CDR3 is CASSITGATDTQYF. The CDR3 DNA follows: TGTGCCAGTAGTATAACAGGGGCCACAGATACGCAGTATTTT.

The CDR3 DNA is TGCGCCAGCAGCTTGTTCGCAGGGACCTATGTCGGCTACACCTTC. Protein product: CASSLFAGTYVGYTF. This chain joins TRBV5-1 and TRBJ1-2; possible D gene TRBD1, 5 bases. Trimming pared 1 base from V and 8 bases from J, leaving 18 bases between. The germline CDR1 and CDR2 sequences are SGHRS and YFSETQ. The CDR3 has 15 residues. The variable domain in full, completed from reference TRBV5-1 and TRBJ1-2, reads KAGVTQTPRYLIKTRGQQVTLSCSPISGHRSVSWYQQTPGQGLQFLFEYFSETQRNKGNFPGRFSGRQFSNSRSEMNVSTLELGDSALYLCASSLFAGTYVGYTFGSGTRLTVV.

The gene calls are TRBV5-5 and TRBJ1-1; unclear D gene. CDR3 length: 15 residues. The V gene's germline CDR1 is SGHKS and CDR2 YYEKEE (reference sequence). Trimming cost V 0 bases and J 6 bases, with 15 bases left between them. In DNA form, the CDR3 reads TGTGCCAGCAGCTTGGTAGAGGGCTCGATCGCTGAAGCTTTCTTT. It codes for CASSLVEGSIAEAFF.

This chain connects TRBV30 to TRBJ1-6, with a possible D match to TRBD1 (5 bases). Germline values: CDR1 GTSNPN, CDR2 SVGIG (reference sequence). CDR3 length: 13 amino acids. The V end was cut by 0 bases, the J end by 7 bases, with 7 bases between. CDR3 amino acids: CAWSVGANSPLHF. For the CDR3, the DNA is TGTGCCTGGAGTGTTGGGGCCAATTCACCCCTCCACTTT.

The rearrangement uses TRBV7-3 and TRBJ1-6; D unclear. The ends were cut back, 5 bases at V and 7 bases at J, with 18 bases in the middle. The CDR3 extends over 16 amino acids. The germline V gene encodes CDR1 SGHTA and CDR2 FQGTGA. CDR3 loop: CASSLRGPTGNSPLHF. The CDR3 DNA follows: TGTGCCAGCAGCCTAAGAGGCCCTACGGGGAATTCACCCCTCCACTTT.

This chain connects TRBV6-5 to TRBJ1-4, with 10 bases lining up with TRBD1. V lost 8 bases, J lost 8 bases, and 8 bases stayed unmatched. This CDR3 contains 14 residues. Germline CDR1 MNHEY, CDR2 SVGAGI. CDR3 sequence (DNA): TGTGCCAGCGTTGAGACAGGGGGCGAGGAAAAACTGTTTTTT. Translated: CASVETGGEEKLFF.

The V call is TRBV5-4, the J call TRBJ1-1; 7 bases fit TRBD1. The CDR3 sequence is 15 residues long. Per the germline V gene, CDR1 is SGHNT and CDR2 is YYREEE (reference sequence). Unmatched junction bases numbered 6, after V lost 0 bases and J lost 4 bases. The CDR3 nucleotides are TGTGCCAGCAGCTTGGCCGTAACAGGGGTCACTGAAGCTTTCTTT. It codes for CASSLAVTGVTEAFF.

This rearrangement joins TRBV24-1 to TRBJ2-3; tentatively, D is TRBD1 (6 bases). The length of the CDR3 is 16 residues. Per the germline V gene, CDR1 is KGHDR and CDR2 is SFDVKD. V was cut by 6 bases and J by 5 bases, with 20 bases left in between. The CDR3 nucleotides read TGTGCCACCAGTACCCCTTGGGCAGGGGCGATAGATACGCAGTATTTT. This gives the protein CATSTPWAGAIDTQYF.

The chain carries TRBV3-1 (or the pseudogene TRBV3-2) and TRBJ2-5; TRBD2 is a possible D gene (7 bases). The CDR3 contains 15 residues. Germline V lookup: CDR1 LGHDT, CDR2 YNNKEL (reference sequence). The V end lost 3 bases, the J end lost 4 bases, and 15 bases lay between the germline ends. The CDR3 region is CASSQVIGGPETQYF. The CDR3 nucleotides are TGTGCCAGCAGCCAGGTAATCGGGGGGCCAGAGACCCAGTACTTC.

The chain carries TRBV7-9 and TRBJ2-7; D remains ambiguous. The CDR3 is made up of 13 amino acids. Germline V gene data show CDR1 as SEHNR and CDR2 as FQNEAQ (reference sequence). Deletions cut 3 bases from V and 7 bases from J, with 13 bases between. The CDR3 spells CASSLKGNLEQYF. CDR3 nucleotides: TGTGCCAGCAGCTTGAAAGGCAATTTGGAGCAGTACTTC.

This clone appeared a few times. The chain employs TRBV7-6 and TRBJ1-2; TRBD1 might be the D (5 bases). Between the trimmed V and J ends, which lost 8 bases and 7 bases, there was a span of 17 bases. The CDR3 loop spans 13 amino acids. CDR1 and CDR2 (germline): SGHVS, FNYEAQ. The CDR3 loop reads CASSAGGIGGYTF. CDR3 in DNA: TGTGCCAGCTCCGCGGGGGGAATCGGTGGCTACACCTTC.

There are a few counts of this clone. J is TRBJ1-1 and V is TRBV28; D call uncertain. There are 14 residues in the CDR3. V gave up 3 bases and J gave up 1 base, with 9 bases separating them. CDR1 and CDR2 (germline): MDHEN, SYDVKM. The DNA for the CDR3 is TGTGCCAGCAGTTTCATGGCGGAGAACACTGAAGCTTTCTTT. This sequence encodes CASSFMAENTEAFF.

The genes are TRBV6-5 and TRBJ1-6; TRBD1 matches at 11 bases. CDR1 is MNHEY, CDR2 SVGAGI, per germline. This CDR3 has 15 amino acids. Trimming at V came to 0 bases and at J to 10 bases, leaving 2 bases not matched to a gene. CDR3 bases: TGTGCCAGCAGTTACTCAGGGACAGGGGGATCACCCCTCCACTTT. It translates to CASSYSGTGGSPLHF.

This chain joins TRBV6-5 and TRBJ1-1; D may be TRBD1 (5 bases). V lost 5 bases, J lost 1 base, and 11 bases lay in between. The CDR3 extends over 14 amino acids. The germline CDR1 and CDR2 sequences are MNHEY and SVGAGI. CDR3 nucleotide sequence: TGTGCCAGCAGTCCGACTGGACAGAACACTGAAGCTTTCTTT. Translated: CASSPTGQNTEAFF.

V is TRBV25-1 and J is TRBJ2-7, with 9 bases that match TRBD2. Germline loops: CDR1 MGHDK, CDR2 SYGVNS. The trim removed 3 bases at V and 4 bases at J, leaving 13 bases unmatched. The CDR3 length is 17 residues. The CDR3 protein is CASSDGVGGGAGYEQYF. The CDR3 nucleotides are TGTGCCAGCAGTGATGGGGTTGGCGGGGGGGCCGGGTACGAGCAGTACTTC.

This chain connects TRBV6-1 to TRBJ1-5; no definite D call. The germline V gene encodes CDR1 MNHNS and CDR2 SASEGT. The V end was cut by 0 bases, the J end by 3 bases, with 9 bases between. CDR3 length equals 15 residues. DNA of the CDR3: TGTGCCAGCAGTGAAGCGGGTCACAACAATCAGCCCCAGCATTTT. Protein sequence: CASSEAGHNNQPQHF.

The chain recombines TRBV5-6 with TRBJ2-3; D is unclear. Per germline, CDR1 SGHDT and CDR2 YYEEEE. V lost 4 bases, J lost 0 bases, and 6 bases lay in between. The CDR3 extends over 13 amino acids. The CDR3 is CASSMWSTDTQYF. The DNA for the CDR3 is TGTGCCAGCAGCATGTGGAGCACAGATACGCAGTATTTT.

This chain links TRBV5-4 with TRBJ1-2; a weak D match, TRBD1 (5 bases). The ends were cut back, 1 base at V and 5 bases at J, with 12 bases in the middle. The CDR3 spans 14 residues. CDR1 and CDR2 from the germline V gene are SGHNT and YYREEE (reference sequence). The CDR3 region is CASSLYGGRYGYTF. In nucleotides, the CDR3 is TGTGCCAGCAGCTTGTACGGGGGACGGTATGGCTACACCTTC.

The chain has TRBV4-3 and TRBJ1-2, with 9 bases matching TRBD1. Germline CDR1 and CDR2: LGHNA and YSLEER. J gave up 8 bases and V 1 base, and 14 bases lay outside the gene matches. This CDR3 is 17 amino acids long. CDR3 DNA sequence: TGCGCCAGCAGCCAAGCGGGGTGGTCAACGGGACAGGGAGGCTACACCTTC. It translates to CASSQAGWSTGQGGYTF.

V is TRBV30 and J is TRBJ1-6; no clear D gene. The V end lost 3 bases, the J end lost 0 bases, and 9 bases lay between the germline ends. In germline, CDR1 is GTSNPN, CDR2 SVGIG (reference sequence). This CDR3 is 15 amino acids long. The CDR3 sequence is CAWSGKVSYNSPLHF. The DNA for the CDR3 is TGTGCCTGGAGCGGTAAGGTCTCCTATAATTCACCCCTCCACTTT.

The chain combines TRBV21-1 with TRBJ2-5; TRBD1 is taken as the D call from the table, unchecked against the DNA. TRBV21-1 is shown as a pseudogene. The CDR3 totals 16 residues. The CDR3 sequence: CASSIFGTRDGETQYF. As DNA, the CDR3 is TGTGCCAGCAGCATATTCGGCACCAGGGATGGGGAGACCCAGTACTTC.